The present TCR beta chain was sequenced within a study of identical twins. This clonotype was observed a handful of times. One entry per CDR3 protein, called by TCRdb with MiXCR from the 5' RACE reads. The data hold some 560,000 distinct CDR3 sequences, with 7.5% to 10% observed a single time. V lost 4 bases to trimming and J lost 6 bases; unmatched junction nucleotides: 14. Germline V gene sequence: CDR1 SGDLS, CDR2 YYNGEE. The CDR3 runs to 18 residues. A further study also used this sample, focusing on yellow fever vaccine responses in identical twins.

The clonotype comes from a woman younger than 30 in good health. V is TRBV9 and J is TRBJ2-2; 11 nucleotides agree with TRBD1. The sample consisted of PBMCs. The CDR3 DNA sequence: TGTGCCAGCAGCCCACGGACAGGGGGCAATCGGCTTGCCGGGGAGCTGTTTTTT. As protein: CASSPRTGGNRLAGELFF.